Sequencing of this T cell receptor beta chain was carried out in a study of blood T cell repertoires in COVID-19. Sequencing was performed with immunoSEQ multiplex PCR; in TCRdb, only in-frame clones are kept and a portion is missing. Altogether 100,000 to 150,000 clones are present, 70% to 80% being singletons, with the ten largest covering around a quarter. With 0 bases removed from V and 8 bases from J, the gap between germline ends came to 13 bases. CDR1 and CDR2 (germline): GTSNPN, SVGIG (reference sequence). The CDR3 spans 13 residues. The J gene is TRBJ1-2, the V gene TRBV30; no clear D gene. This receptor was identified in a human donor in a cohort sampled during active COVID-19. Sequencing input: peripheral blood. CDR3 DNA: TGTGCCTGGAGTGTAGCCGGCGCCGGGGGCTACACCTTC. Encoded protein: CAWSVAGAGGYTF.